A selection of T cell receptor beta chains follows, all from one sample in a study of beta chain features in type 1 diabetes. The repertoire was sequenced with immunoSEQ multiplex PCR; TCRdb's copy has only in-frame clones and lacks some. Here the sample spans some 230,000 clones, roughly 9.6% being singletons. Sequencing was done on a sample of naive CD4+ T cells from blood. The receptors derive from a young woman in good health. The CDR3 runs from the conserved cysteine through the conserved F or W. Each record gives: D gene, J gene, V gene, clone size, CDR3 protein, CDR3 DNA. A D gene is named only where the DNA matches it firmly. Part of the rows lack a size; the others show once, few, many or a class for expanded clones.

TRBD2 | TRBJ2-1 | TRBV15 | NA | CATSRVASGRFVNEQFF | TGTGCCACCAGCAGAGTGGCTAGCGGGAGGTTTGTGAATGAGCAGTTCTTC
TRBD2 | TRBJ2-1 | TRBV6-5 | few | CASSGSGSAYNEQFF | TGTGCCAGCAGTGGGAGCGGGAGCGCCTACAATGAGCAGTTCTTC
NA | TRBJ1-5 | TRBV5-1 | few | CASSLGGGQPQHF | TGCGCCAGCAGCTTGGGGGGGGGTCAGCCCCAGCATTTT
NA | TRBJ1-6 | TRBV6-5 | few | CASSYWAGQDNSPLHF | TGTGCCAGCAGTTACTGGGCAGGGCAGGATAATTCACCCCTCCACTTT
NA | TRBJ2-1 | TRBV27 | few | CASSLVGGTYNEQFF | TGTGCCAGCAGTTTGGTGGGCGGGACCTACAATGAGCAGTTCTTC
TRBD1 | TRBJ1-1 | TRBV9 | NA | CASSRDRGDGAFF | TGTGCCAGCAGTAGAGACAGGGGGGACGGAGCTTTCTTT
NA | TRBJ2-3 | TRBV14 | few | CASSQQGYTDTQYF | TGTGCCAGCAGCCAACAGGGTTACACAGATACGCAGTATTTT
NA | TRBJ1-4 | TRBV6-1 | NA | CASSEQRNEKLFF | TGTGCCAGCAGTGAACAGCGAAATGAAAAACTGTTTTTT
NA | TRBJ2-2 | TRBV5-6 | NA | CASSLAGPGELFF | TGTGCCAGCAGCTTGGCAGGGCCCGGGGAGCTGTTTTTT
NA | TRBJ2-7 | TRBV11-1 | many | CASSLRTDDYEQYF | TGTGCCAGCAGCCTCCGGACAGACGACTACGAGCAGTACTTC
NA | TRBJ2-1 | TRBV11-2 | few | CASSSSSFGEQFF | TGTGCCAGCAGCTCTTCCTCCTTCGGTGAGCAGTTCTTC
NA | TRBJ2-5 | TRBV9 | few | CASSAGAWETQYF | TGTGCCAGCTCGGCAGGGGCCTGGGAGACCCAGTACTTC
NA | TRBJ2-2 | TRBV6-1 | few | CASSEGRGGDTGELFF | TGTGCCAGCAGTGAAGGAAGGGGTGGTGATACCGGGGAGCTGTTTTTT
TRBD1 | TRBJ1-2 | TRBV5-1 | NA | CASSPLGRQGSYGYTF | TGCGCCAGCAGCCCCCTCGGGCGACAGGGGAGCTATGGCTACACCTTC
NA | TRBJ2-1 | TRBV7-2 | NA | CASSLAPGEWYEQFF | TGTGCCAGCAGCTTAGCCCCGGGAGAGTGGTATGAGCAGTTCTTC
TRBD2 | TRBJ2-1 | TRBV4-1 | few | CASSQLGLAAYNEQFF | TGCGCCAGCAGCCAATTGGGACTAGCGGCTTACAATGAGCAGTTCTTC
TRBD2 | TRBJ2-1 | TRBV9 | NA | CASSVRLAGGNEQFF | TGTGCCAGCAGCGTACGACTAGCGGGAGGGAATGAGCAGTTCTTC
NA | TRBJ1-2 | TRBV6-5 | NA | CASWNGGYGYTF | TGTGCCAGTTGGAACGGGGGCTATGGCTACACCTTC
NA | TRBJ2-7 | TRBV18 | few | CASSPFEALPHEQYF | TGTGCCAGCTCACCATTTGAGGCGTTGCCCCACGAGCAGTACTTC
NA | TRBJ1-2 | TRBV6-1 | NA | CASSEAGGYGYTF | TGTGCCAGCAGTGAGGCGGGGGGCTATGGCTACACCTTC
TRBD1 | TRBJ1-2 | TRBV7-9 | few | CASSLDQGANGYTF | TGTGCCAGCAGCTTAGATCAGGGGGCGAATGGCTACACCTTC
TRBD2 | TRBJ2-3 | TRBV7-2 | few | CASSSTLLAGITDTQYF | TGTGCCAGCAGCTCCACCCTACTAGCGGGGATCACAGATACGCAGTATTTT
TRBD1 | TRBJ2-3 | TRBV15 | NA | CATSSDRVAQYF | TGTGCCACCAGCAGCGACAGGGTCGCGCAGTATTTT
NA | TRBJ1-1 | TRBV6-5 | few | CASSYTGWAREAFF | TGTGCCAGCAGTTATACCGGTTGGGCCCGGGAAGCTTTCTTT
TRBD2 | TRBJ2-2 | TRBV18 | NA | CASSPRGLAGPQGTRELFF | TGTGCCAGCTCACCGCGGGGACTAGCGGGTCCCCAGGGCACCCGGGAGCTGTTTTTT
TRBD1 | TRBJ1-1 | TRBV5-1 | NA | CASSSRQGAGEAFF | TGCGCCAGCAGCAGCAGACAGGGGGCGGGTGAAGCTTTCTTT
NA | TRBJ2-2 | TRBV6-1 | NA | CASSELPNTGELFF | TGTGCCAGCAGTGAACTACCGAACACCGGGGAGCTGTTTTTT
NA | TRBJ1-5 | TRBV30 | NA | CAWSAGLNQPQHF | TGTGCCTGGAGTGCAGGTTTGAATCAGCCCCAGCATTTT
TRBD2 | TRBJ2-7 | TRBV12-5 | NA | CASGLEAGGEQYF | TGTGCTAGTGGTTTAGAGGCGGGAGGGGAGCAGTACTTC
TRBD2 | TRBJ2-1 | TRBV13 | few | CASSYLGTSGGEFF | TGTGCCAGCAGCTACCTCGGGACTAGCGGGGGGGAGTTCTTC
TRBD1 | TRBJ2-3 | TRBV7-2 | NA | CASSLRVDRADTQYF | TGTGCCAGCAGTTTAAGAGTGGACAGGGCAGATACGCAGTATTTT